This T cell receptor (beta chain) was profiled in a study of T-cell reconstitution after alpha-beta-depleted transplantation in children. The CDR3 consists of 16 residues. Germline CDR1 is SGHRS and CDR2 is YFSETQ. Trimming left V 4 bases short and J 0 bases short, with 13 bases between. Unique molecular identifiers were built into the TCRbeta library. A single record per CDR3 protein comes from TCRdb applying MiXCR to the PCR reads. The sample includes fewer than 200,000 distinct CDR3 sequences, more than 6.5% seen only once; the top ten take around 3%. This clonotype was seen many times. This sequence joins TRBV5-1 and TRBJ2-2, with D perhaps matching TRBD2 (6 bases). The sequence derives from a human donor who donated a stem cell graft to a child with Wiskott-Aldrich syndrome. The sequences come from PBMCs from the stem cell graft donor, collected from the stem cell graft. CDR3 residues: CASSQISGANTGELFF. The CDR3 coding sequence is TGCGCCAGCAGCCAGATTAGCGGAGCGAACACCGGGGAGCTGTTTTTT.